A single sample is the source of the 17 T cell receptor beta chains below, sequenced in a study of radiotherapy plus CTLA-4 blockade in lung cancer. Generated by immunoSEQ multiplex PCR, the TCRdb table keeps only in-frame clones and is missing some. The sample records some 110,000 clones, more than 65% being singletons. The sequenced sample was peripheral blood, obtained from a patient treated with radiotherapy plus ipilimumab. These TCRs come from a human donor with non-small cell lung cancer who had a partial response to radiotherapy plus ipilimumab.

This clone was seen a single time. The rearrangement uses TRBV6-5 and TRBJ1-1; D is undetermined. The germline CDR1 and CDR2 sequences are MNHEY and SVGAGI. Trimming removed 6 bases from V and 0 bases from J, with 5 bases in between. This CDR3 has 12 amino acids. DNA of the CDR3: TGTGCCAGCAGACGGTTGAACACTGAAGCTTTCTTT. Translating gives CASRRLNTEAFF.

The chain is built from TRBV19 and TRBJ1-3; D remains ambiguous. CDR3 size: 17 residues. The germline V and J ends were trimmed by 2 bases and 3 bases, with 17 bases remaining between them. Germline CDR1 and CDR2: LNHDA and SQIVND (reference sequence). The CDR3 nucleotides are TGTGCCAGTAGTATAAGTAGTGGCAGGTTTGATGGAAACACCATATATTTT. Translating gives CASSISSGRFDGNTIYF.

The chain couples TRBV7-2 to TRBJ2-1; 11 bases fit TRBD2. CDR3 length: 17 residues. The trim removed 1 base at V and 4 bases at J, leaving 6 bases unmatched. In germline, CDR1 is SGHTA, CDR2 FQGNSA. CDR3 sequence: CASSLVPTSGTYNEQFF. The DNA for the CDR3 is TGTGCCAGCAGCTTAGTACCGACTAGCGGGACTTACAATGAGCAGTTCTTC.

Notes on this clone: The germline gene is not matched at one end of the junction; a read error may be the cause. The chain has TRBV30 and TRBJ1-2; D gene ambiguous. The CDR3 contains 17 residues. The germline V gene has CDR1 GTSNPN and CDR2 SVGIG (reference sequence). The CDR3 DNA follows: TGTGCCGGGAGCTTACATGGGTCCTCACTAGTTAGGGAAGGCTACACCTTC. As protein: CAGSLHGSSLVREGYTF.

J is TRBJ2-5 and V is TRBV19; TRBD1 matches at 7 bases. The V gene end was trimmed by 3 bases and the J gene end by 5 bases; junction bases not matched to a gene: 9. Germline loops: CDR1 LNHDA, CDR2 SQIVND (reference sequence). This CDR3 region has 15 residues. The CDR3 loop is CASSMGQPRRETQYF. The CDR3 DNA sequence: TGTGCCAGTAGTATGGGACAGCCTCGGCGGGAGACCCAGTACTTC.

The chain joins TRBV4-2 to TRBJ1-2; no reliable D call. Germline V gives CDR1 LGHNA, CDR2 YNFKEQ. The V gene lost 0 bases and the J gene lost 5 bases, with 4 bases spanning the gap. The CDR3 contains 12 residues. In DNA, the CDR3 is TGTGCCAGCAGCCAAGATAGTTATGGCTACACCTTC. This sequence encodes CASSQDSYGYTF.

This clone was found once. The rearrangement links TRBV5-5 to TRBJ2-2, with a possible D match to TRBD1 (5 bases). V lost 3 bases and J lost 4, with 13 bases in between. CDR3 size: 15 residues. Per germline, CDR1 SGHKS and CDR2 YYEKEE (reference sequence). CDR3 nucleotide sequence: TGTGCCAGCAGCTCTTTCATCAGGGTCACCGGGGAGCTGTTTTTT. Residues: CASSSFIRVTGELFF.

In DNA form, the CDR3 reads TGTGCCAGCAGTACCCCGGACAGGGTAAAAGCTTTCTTT. Amino acid sequence: CASSTPDRVKAFF. The chain has TRBV28 and TRBJ1-1, with 8 nucleotides matching TRBD1. Trimming at V came to 5 bases and at J to 9 bases, leaving 8 bases not matched to a gene. This CDR3 is 13 amino acids long. In germline, CDR1 is MDHEN, CDR2 SYDVKM.

Here the CDR3 DNA reads TGTGCCAGCAGCACGGGTTGGGGAACCGGGACAGGAGAAGGAAACACCATATATTTT. Protein product: CASSTGWGTGTGEGNTIYF. V is TRBV7-2 and J is TRBJ1-3, with 8 bases identical to TRBD1. The CDR3 is made up of 19 amino acids. Germline assignment: CDR1 SGHTA and CDR2 FQGNSA. The trim removed 5 bases at V and 4 bases at J, leaving 19 bases unmatched.

The CDR3 sequence is CASNPKGRGADTQYF. CDR3 in DNA: TGTGCCAGCAACCCCAAGGGCAGGGGGGCAGATACGCAGTATTTT. V usage is TRBV19 and J usage is TRBJ2-3; tentatively, D is TRBD1 (7 bases). The CDR3 length is 15 residues. V lost 9 bases, J lost 4 bases, and 20 bases lay in between. From germline, CDR1 is LNHDA and CDR2 SQIVND (reference sequence).

The rearrangement links TRBV6-5 to TRBJ2-4; 7 bases align to TRBD1. Germline V gene lookup returns CDR1 MNHEY and CDR2 SVGAGI. CDR3 size: 15 residues. Trimming cost V 5 bases and J 3 bases; bases outside gene matches: 7. The CDR3 reads CASSGQAVGKNIQYF. CDR3 DNA: TGTGCCAGCAGTGGACAGGCTGTAGGCAAAAACATTCAGTACTTC.

The chain recombines TRBV10-3 with TRBJ1-5, with D maybe TRBD1 (6 bases). The CDR3 consists of 17 residues. The germline V gene has CDR1 ENHRY and CDR2 SYGVKD. The V and J ends lost 4 bases and 1 base respectively, with 17 bases between them. The CDR3 is CAISAGTGSGSNQPQHF. For the CDR3, the DNA is TGTGCCATCAGTGCCGGTACAGGGAGTGGGAGCAATCAGCCCCAGCATTTT.

The J gene is TRBJ2-2, the V gene TRBV5-8; the D gene is possibly TRBD2 (7 bases). Germline CDR1 SGHTS, CDR2 YDEGEE. This CDR3 spans 15 amino acids. Trimming pared 4 bases from V and 4 bases from J, leaving 14 bases between. In DNA form, the CDR3 reads TGTGCCAGCAGCCAGGTGGGGGGGCGCACCGGGGAGCTGTTTTTT. Protein sequence: CASSQVGGRTGELFF.

The sample holds one count of this clone. The V and J genes are TRBV18 and TRBJ1-1; 10 nucleotides line up with TRBD1. In germline, CDR1 is KGHSH, CDR2 LQKENI. After removal of 6 bases from V and 0 bases from J, the junction contained 7 bases not matched to a gene. CDR3 length: 16 residues. The chain's CDR3 is CASSLGTGAVNTEAFF. The CDR3 DNA is TGTGCCAGCTCGCTAGGGACAGGGGCGGTGAACACTGAAGCTTTCTTT. The variable domain in full, with the rest retrieved from reference TRBV18 and TRBJ1-1, is NAGVMQNPRHLVRRRGQEARLRCSPMKGHSHVYWYRQLPEEGLKFMVYLQKENIIDESGMPKERFSAEFPKEGPSILRIQQVVRGDSAAYFCASSLGTGAVNTEAFFGQGTRLTVV.

CDR3 sequence: CASSFWGLRTDTQYF. CDR3 nucleotides: TGTGCCAGCAGTTTTTGGGGACTTCGCACAGATACGCAGTATTTT. This sequence joins TRBV27 and TRBJ2-3, with a tentative D call TRBD2 (6 bases). V lost 3 bases to trimming and J lost 1 base, with 11 bases between them. The germline V gene encodes CDR1 MNHEY and CDR2 SMNVEV (reference sequence). There are 15 residues in the CDR3.

The J gene is TRBJ1-1, the V gene TRBV4-2; a weak D match, TRBD1 (6 bases). There are 13 residues in the CDR3. The germline V and J ends were trimmed by 4 bases and 4 bases, with 10 bases remaining between them. Per germline, CDR1 LGHNA and CDR2 YNFKEQ. As DNA, the CDR3 is TGTGCCAGCAGCCCGAGGGGGAGCACTGAAGCTTTCTTT. It translates to CASSPRGSTEAFF.

The chain has TRBV7-2 and TRBJ1-1; TRBD1 matches 8 bases. Trimming took 3 bases from V and 4 from J; bases not matched to a gene: 4. The CDR3 is 14 residues long. Germline CDR1 is SGHTA and CDR2 is FQGNSA. The CDR3 is CASSFLDRGTEAFF. Here the CDR3 DNA reads TGTGCCAGCAGCTTCTTAGACAGGGGCACTGAAGCTTTCTTT.